These 5 T cell receptor beta chains originate from one sample sequenced in a study of cytomegalovirus exposure and HLA in healthy donors. The PCR contained 60 Vbeta and 13 Jbeta primers. The assay was immunoSEQ multiplex PCR, and TCRdb's table has in-frame clones only and misses some. Here the sample spans 200,000 to 250,000 clones, over 75% being singletons. Input material: PBMCs. The receptor set was obtained from a human donor in good health.

The chain recombines TRBV2 with TRBJ2-3, with a weak D call TRBD2 (5 bases). Germline lookup yields CDR1 SNHLY and CDR2 FYNNEI. The V end lost 5 bases, the J end lost 2 bases, and 11 bases lay between the germline ends. The CDR3 runs 14 residues. This CDR3 reads CASSILGPTDTQYF. The CDR3 nucleotides read TGTGCCAGCAGTATACTAGGGCCCACAGATACGCAGTATTTT.

The rearrangement joins TRBV4-1 to TRBJ2-1; TRBD1 matches 7 bases. CDR1 MGHRA and CDR2 YSYEKL come from the germline V gene. The CDR3 is 16 residues long. V lost 0 bases and J lost 4; bases outside the gene matches: 6. CDR3 nucleotide sequence: TGCGCCAGCAGCCAAGATGGGACAGTTGATTACAATGAGCAGTTCTTC. It encodes CASSQDGTVDYNEQFF.

The chain links TRBV10-1 to TRBJ2-3; 8 bases match TRBD1. Germline V gene sequence: CDR1 WNHNN, CDR2 SYGVQD (reference sequence). The CDR3 is 14 amino acids. V was pared by 6 bases and J by 6 bases, with 8 bases of the junction left unmatched. DNA of the CDR3: TGCGCCAGCAGGCCCGGACAGGGTATGGATACGCAGTATTTT. Protein product: CASRPGQGMDTQYF.

The chain uses TRBV5-1 and TRBJ2-1; 15 positions agree with TRBD2. With V trimmed by 0 bases and J by 10 bases, 5 bases remained unmatched. CDR1 is SGHRS and CDR2 is YFSETQ in the germline V gene. The length of the CDR3 is 16 residues. DNA of the CDR3: TGCGCCAGCAGCTTGGGGACCGGGACTAGCGGGAGGGAGCAGTTCTTC. Its translation is CASSLGTGTSGREQFF.

The V and J genes are TRBV5-1 and TRBJ2-1, with 8 bases aligning to TRBD2. J gave up 2 bases and V 3 bases, and 7 bases lay outside the gene matches. This CDR3 has 16 amino acids. Germline V lookup: CDR1 SGHRS, CDR2 YFSETQ. The CDR3 reads CASSWGAGGPYNEQFF. CDR3 coding DNA: TGCGCCAGCAGCTGGGGGGCGGGAGGACCCTACAATGAGCAGTTCTTC.